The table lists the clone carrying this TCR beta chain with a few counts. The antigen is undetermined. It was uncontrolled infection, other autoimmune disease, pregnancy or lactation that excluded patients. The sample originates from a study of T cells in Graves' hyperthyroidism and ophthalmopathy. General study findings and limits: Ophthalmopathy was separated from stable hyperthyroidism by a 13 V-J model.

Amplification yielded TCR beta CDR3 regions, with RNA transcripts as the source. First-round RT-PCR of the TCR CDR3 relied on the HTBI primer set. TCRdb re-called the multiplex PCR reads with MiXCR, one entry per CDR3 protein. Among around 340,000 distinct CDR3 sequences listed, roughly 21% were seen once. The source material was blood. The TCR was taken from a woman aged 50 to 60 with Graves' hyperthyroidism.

The CDR3 sequence is CASSYGRPDLHTQYF. The CDR3 coding sequence is TGTGCCAGCAGTTACGGGCGTCCGGATCTACATACGCAGTATTTT. The J gene is TRBJ2-3, the V gene TRBV6-2 or TRBV6-3; D unresolved. Per germline, CDR1 MNHEY and CDR2 SVGEGT. The V gene lost 2 bases and the J gene lost 7 bases, with 16 bases spanning the gap. This CDR3 spans 15 amino acids.